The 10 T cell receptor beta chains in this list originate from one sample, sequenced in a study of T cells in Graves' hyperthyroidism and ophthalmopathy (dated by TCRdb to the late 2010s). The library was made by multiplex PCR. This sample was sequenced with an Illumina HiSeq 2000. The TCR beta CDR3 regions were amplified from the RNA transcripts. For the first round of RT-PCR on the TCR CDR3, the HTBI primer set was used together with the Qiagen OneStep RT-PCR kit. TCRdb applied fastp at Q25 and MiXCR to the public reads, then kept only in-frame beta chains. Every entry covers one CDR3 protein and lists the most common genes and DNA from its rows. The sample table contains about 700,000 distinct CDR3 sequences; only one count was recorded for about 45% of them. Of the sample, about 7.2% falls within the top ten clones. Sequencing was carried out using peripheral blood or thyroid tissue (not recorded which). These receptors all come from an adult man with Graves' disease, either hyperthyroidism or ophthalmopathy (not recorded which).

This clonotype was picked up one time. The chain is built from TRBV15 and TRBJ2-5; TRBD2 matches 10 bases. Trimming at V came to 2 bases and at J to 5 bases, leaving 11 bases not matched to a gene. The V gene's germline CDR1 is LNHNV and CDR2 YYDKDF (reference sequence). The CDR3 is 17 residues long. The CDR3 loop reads CATSRRQASGSFETQYF. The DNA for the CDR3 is TGTGCCACCAGCAGAAGGCAGGCTAGCGGGAGTTTCGAGACCCAGTACTTC.

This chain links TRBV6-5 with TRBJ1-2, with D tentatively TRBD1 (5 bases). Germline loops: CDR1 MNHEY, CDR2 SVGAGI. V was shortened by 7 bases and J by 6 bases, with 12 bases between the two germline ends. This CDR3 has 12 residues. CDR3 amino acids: CASNPRADGYTF. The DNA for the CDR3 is TGTGCCAGCAATCCCAGGGCGGATGGCTACACCTTC.

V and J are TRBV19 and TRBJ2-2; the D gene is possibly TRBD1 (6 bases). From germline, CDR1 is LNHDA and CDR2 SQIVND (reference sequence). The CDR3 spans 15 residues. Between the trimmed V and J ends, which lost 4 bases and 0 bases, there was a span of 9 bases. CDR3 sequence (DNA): TGTGCCAGTAGTACGCAGGGGACGAACACCGGGGAGCTGTTTTTT. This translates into CASSTQGTNTGELFF.

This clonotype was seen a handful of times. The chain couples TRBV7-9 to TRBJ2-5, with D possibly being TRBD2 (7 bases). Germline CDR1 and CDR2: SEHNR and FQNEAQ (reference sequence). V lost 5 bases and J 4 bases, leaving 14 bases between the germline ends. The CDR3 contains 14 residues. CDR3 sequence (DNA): TGTGCCAGCAGCGATTGGCGGGGGCGAGAGACCCAGTACTTC. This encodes CASSDWRGRETQYF. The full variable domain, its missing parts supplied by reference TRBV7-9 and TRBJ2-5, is DTGVSQNPRHKITKRGQNVTFRCDPISEHNRLYWYRQTLGQGPEFLTYFQNEAQLEKSRLLSDRFSAERPKGSFSTLEIQRTEQGDSAMYLCASSDWRGRETQYFGPGTRLLVL.

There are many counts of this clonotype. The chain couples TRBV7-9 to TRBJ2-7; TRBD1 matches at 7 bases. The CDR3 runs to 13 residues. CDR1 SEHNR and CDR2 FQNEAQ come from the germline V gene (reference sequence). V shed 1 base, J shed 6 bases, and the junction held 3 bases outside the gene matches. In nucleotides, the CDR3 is TGTGCCAGCAGCTTAGGACAGGGTGGCGAGCAGTACTTC. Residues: CASSLGQGGEQYF.

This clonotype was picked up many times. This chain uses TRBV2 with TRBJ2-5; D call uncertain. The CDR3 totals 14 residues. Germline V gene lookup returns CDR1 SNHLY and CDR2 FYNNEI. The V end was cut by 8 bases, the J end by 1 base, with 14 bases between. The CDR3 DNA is TGTGCCAGCGCGAGCGACAATGGCCAAGAGACCCAGTACTTC. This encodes CASASDNGQETQYF.

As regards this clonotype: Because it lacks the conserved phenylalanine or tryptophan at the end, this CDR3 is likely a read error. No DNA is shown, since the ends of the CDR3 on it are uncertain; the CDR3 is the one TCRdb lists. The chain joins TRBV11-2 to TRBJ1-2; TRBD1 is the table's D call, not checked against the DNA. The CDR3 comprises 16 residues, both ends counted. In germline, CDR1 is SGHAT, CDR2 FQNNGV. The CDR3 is CASSPSGQGGLMATQS.

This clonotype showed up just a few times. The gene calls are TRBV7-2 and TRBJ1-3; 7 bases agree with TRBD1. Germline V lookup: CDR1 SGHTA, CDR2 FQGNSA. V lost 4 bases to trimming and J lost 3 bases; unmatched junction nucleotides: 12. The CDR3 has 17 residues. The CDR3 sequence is CASSSWDSRFLGNTIYF. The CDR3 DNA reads TGTGCCAGCAGCTCCTGGGACAGTAGGTTCCTTGGAAACACCATATATTTT.

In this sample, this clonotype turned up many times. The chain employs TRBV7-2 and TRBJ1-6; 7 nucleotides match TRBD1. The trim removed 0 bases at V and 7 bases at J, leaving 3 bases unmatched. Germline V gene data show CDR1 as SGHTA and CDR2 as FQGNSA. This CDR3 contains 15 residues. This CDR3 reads CASSLATGRNSPLHF. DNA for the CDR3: TGTGCCAGCAGCTTAGCGACAGGGAGGAATTCACCCCTCCACTTT. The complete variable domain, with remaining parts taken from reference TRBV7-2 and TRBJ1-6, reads GAGVSQSPSNKVTEKGKDVELRCDPISGHTALYWYRQSLGQGLEFLIYFQGNSAPDKSGLPSDRFSAERTGGSVSTLTIQRTQQEDSAVYLCASSLATGRNSPLHFGNGTRLTVT.

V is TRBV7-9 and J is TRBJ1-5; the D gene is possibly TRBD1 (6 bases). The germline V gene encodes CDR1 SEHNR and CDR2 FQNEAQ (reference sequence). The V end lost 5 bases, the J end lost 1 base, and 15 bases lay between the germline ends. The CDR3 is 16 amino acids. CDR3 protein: CASSRRGGGSNQPQHF. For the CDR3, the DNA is TGTGCCAGCAGCCGAAGGGGGGGCGGGAGCAATCAGCCCCAGCATTTT.